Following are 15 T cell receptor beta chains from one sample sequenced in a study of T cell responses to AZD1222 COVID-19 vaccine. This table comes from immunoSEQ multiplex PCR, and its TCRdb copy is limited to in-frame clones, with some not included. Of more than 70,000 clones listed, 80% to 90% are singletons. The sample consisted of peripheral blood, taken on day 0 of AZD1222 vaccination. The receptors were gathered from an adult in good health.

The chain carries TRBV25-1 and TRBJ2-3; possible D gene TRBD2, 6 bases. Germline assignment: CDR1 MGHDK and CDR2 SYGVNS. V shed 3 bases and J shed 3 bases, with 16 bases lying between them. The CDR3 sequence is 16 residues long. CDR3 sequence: CASSDSGRSVTDTQYF. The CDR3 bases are TGTGCCAGCAGTGACTCAGGGAGGAGTGTTACAGATACGCAGTATTTT.

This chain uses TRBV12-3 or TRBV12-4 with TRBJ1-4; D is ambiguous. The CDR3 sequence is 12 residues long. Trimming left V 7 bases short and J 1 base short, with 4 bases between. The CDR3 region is CASTLTNEKLFF. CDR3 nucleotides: TGTGCCAGCACCTTAACTAATGAAAAACTGTTTTTT.

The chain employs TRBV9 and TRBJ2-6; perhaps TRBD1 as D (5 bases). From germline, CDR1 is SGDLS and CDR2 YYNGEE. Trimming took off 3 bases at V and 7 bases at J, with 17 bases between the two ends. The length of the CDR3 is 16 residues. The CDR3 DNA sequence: TGTGCCAGCAGCGGACAACAGGAACCCCTCGCCAACGTCCTGACTTTC. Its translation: CASSGQQEPLANVLTF.

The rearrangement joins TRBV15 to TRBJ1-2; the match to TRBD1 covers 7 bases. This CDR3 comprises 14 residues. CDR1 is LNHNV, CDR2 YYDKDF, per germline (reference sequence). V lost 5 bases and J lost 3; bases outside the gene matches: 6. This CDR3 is CATSYVGGDYGYTF. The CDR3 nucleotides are TGTGCCACCAGCTATGTAGGGGGCGACTATGGCTACACCTTC.

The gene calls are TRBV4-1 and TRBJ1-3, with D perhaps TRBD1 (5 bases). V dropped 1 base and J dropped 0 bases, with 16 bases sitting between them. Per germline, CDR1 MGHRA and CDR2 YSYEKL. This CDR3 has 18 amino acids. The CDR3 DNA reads TGCGCCAGCAGCCAAGGAGGCAGGGAGGTTTCCTCTGGAAACACCATATATTTT. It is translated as CASSQGGREVSSGNTIYF.

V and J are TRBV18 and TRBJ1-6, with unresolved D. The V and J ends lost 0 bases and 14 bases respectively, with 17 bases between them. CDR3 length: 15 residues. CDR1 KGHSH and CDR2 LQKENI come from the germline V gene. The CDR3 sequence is CASSPPNTEIEALHF. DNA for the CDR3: TGTGCCAGCTCACCACCGAACACTGAAATTGAAGCCCTCCACTTT.

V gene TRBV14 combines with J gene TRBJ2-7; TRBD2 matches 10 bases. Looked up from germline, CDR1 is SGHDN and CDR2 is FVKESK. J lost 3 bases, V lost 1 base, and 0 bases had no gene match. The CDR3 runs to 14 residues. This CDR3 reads CASSQASGSYEQYF. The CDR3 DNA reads TGTGCCAGCAGCCAAGCTAGCGGGAGCTACGAGCAGTACTTC.

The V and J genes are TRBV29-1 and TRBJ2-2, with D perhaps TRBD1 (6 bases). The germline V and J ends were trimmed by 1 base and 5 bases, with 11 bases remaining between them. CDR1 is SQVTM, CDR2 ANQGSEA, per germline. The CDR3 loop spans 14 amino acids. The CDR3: CSVEGGQSTGELFF. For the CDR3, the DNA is TGCAGCGTTGAAGGGGGGCAGAGTACCGGGGAGCTGTTTTTT.

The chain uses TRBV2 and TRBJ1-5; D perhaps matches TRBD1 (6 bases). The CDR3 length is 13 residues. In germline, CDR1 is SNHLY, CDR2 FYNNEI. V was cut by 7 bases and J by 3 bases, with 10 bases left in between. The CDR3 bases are TGTGCCAGCATTGGACAGTACAATCAGCCCCAGCATTTT. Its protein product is CASIGQYNQPQHF.

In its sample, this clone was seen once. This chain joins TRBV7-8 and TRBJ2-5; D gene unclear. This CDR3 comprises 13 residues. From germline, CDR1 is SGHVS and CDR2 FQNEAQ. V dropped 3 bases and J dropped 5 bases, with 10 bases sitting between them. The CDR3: CASSFRRRETQYF. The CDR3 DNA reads TGTGCCAGCAGCTTCCGCAGGCGGGAGACCCAGTACTTC.

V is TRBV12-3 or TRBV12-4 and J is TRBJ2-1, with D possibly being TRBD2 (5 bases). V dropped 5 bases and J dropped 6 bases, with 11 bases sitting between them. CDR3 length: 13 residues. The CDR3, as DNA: TGTGCCAGCAGTCCCCGGGGAACCAATGAGCAGTTCTTC. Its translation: CASSPRGTNEQFF.

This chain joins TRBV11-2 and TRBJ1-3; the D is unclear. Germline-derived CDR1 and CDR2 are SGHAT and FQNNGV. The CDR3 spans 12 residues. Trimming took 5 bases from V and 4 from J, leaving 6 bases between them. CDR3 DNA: TGTGCCAGCAGCGTAAGCGGAAACACCATATATTTT. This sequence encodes CASSVSGNTIYF.

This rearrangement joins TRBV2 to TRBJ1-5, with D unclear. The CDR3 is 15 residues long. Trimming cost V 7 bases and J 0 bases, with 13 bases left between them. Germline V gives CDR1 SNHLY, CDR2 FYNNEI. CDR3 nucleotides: TGTGCCAGCACTTACTCGGGGATTAGCAATCAGCCCCAGCATTTT. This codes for CASTYSGISNQPQHF. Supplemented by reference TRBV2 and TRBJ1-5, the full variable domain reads EPEVTQTPSHQVTQMGQEVILRCVPISNHLYFYWYRQILGQKVEFLVSFYNNEISEKSEIFDDQFSVERPDGSNFTLKIRSTKLEDSAMYFCASTYSGISNQPQHFGDGTRLSIL.

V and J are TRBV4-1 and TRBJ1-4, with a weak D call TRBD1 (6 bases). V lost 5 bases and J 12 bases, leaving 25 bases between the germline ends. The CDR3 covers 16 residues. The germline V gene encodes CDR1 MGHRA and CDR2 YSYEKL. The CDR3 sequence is CASSYPARGLVGQLFF. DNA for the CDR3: TGCGCCAGCAGCTATCCTGCCCGGGGGCTTGTTGGACAACTGTTTTTT.

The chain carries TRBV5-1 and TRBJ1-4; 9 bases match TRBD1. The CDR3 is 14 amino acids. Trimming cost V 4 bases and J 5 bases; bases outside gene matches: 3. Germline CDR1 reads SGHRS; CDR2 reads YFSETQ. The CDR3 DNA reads TGCGCCAGCAGCCGGGGGACAGGGAATGAAAAACTGTTTTTT. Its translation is CASSRGTGNEKLFF.